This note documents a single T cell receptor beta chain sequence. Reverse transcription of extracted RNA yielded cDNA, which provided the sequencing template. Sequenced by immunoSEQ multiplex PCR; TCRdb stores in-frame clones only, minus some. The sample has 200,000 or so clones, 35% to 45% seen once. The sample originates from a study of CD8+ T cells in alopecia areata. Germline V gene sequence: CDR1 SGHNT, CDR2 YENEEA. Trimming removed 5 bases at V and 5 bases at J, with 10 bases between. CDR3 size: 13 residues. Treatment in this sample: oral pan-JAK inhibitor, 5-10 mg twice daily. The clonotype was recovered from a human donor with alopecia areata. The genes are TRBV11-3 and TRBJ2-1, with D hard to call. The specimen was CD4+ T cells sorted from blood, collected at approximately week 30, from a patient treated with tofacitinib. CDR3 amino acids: CASSHPRDNEQFF. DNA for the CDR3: TGTGCCAGCAGCCACCCTCGGGACAATGAGCAGTTCTTC.